This is a list of T cell receptor beta chains from one sample in a study of cytomegalovirus exposure and HLA in healthy donors. Libraries were prepared by immunoSEQ multiplex PCR; TCRdb keeps only in-frame clonotypes and omits some of them. The sample lists about 160,000 clones, about 83% occurring once. The sequenced sample was PBMCs. Source of these receptors: a man aged 35 to 55 in good health and CMV-seropositive. Both conserved end residues are part of each CDR3. D genes are given only for firm matches. Clone size is stated in some rows and not others, as once, few, many or a class when expanded.

d_gene,v_gene,len,abundance,j_gene,CDR3aa,CDR3nt
.,TRBV5-1,14,.,TRBJ2-3,CASRRGSGTDTQYF,TGCGCCAGCAGGCGGGGCTCCGGCACAGATACGCAGTATTTT
.,TRBV10-3,16,once,TRBJ1-4,CAISESRFPRREKLFF,TGTGCCATCAGTGAGTCCCGGTTTCCCCGTAGAGAAAAACTGTTTTTT
.,TRBV18,13,.,TRBJ1-5,CASSGGADQPQHF,TGTGCCAGCTCAGGGGGGGCCGATCAGCCCCAGCATTTT
TRBD2,TRBV28,15,.,TRBJ2-7,CASGLAGGSSYEQYF,TGTGCCAGCGGACTAGCGGGGGGAAGCTCCTACGAGCAGTACTTC
TRBD2,TRBV27,14,few,TRBJ2-5,CASSPGTSPRFGNF,TGTGCCAGCAGTCCGGGGACTAGCCCCCGTTTCGGTAACTTC
TRBD1,TRBV5-1,16,.,TRBJ1-2,CASSLQPGQGRSGYTF,TGCGCCAGCAGCTTGCAACCGGGACAGGGGAGGTCTGGCTACACCTTC
.,TRBV30,14,once,TRBJ1-6,CAWSPRQDNSPLHF,TGTGCCTGGAGCCCCCGACAGGATAATTCACCCCTCCACTTT
.,TRBV4-1,13,.,TRBJ1-2,CASSPGAAYGYTF,TGCGCCAGCAGCCCAGGGGCTGCGTATGGCTACACCTTC
.,TRBV19,13,few,TRBJ1-2,CASLGGNGGGYTF,TGTGCCAGTTTGGGGGGGAATGGGGGCGGCTACACCTTC
TRBD1,TRBV14,21,.,TRBJ2-5,CASSQRAEGTGRKLLIETQYF,TGTGCCAGCAGCCAAAGGGCGGAAGGGACAGGGCGTAAACTTTTAATTGAGACCCAGTACTTC
.,TRBV28,12,few,TRBJ1-1,CATSTVNTEAFF,TGTGCCACTTCGACAGTGAACACTGAAGCTTTCTTT
.,TRBV29-1,12,.,TRBJ2-7,CSVGEGAYEQYF,TGCAGCGTTGGAGAAGGAGCCTACGAGCAGTACTTC
.,TRBV7-9,15,.,TRBJ2-7,CASSLWGTSGGEQYF,TGTGCCAGCAGCTTATGGGGGACATCGGGCGGCGAGCAGTACTTC
.,TRBV11-2,14,.,TRBJ2-7,CASSLGLASYEQYF,TGTGCCAGCAGCTTGGGGCTAGCGTCCTACGAGCAGTACTTC
.,TRBV25-1,18,.,TRBJ2-4,CASSDTTGDSIAKNIQYF,TGTGCCAGCAGTGACACTACTGGAGACTCCATAGCCAAAAACATTCAGTACTTC
.,TRBV12-2,16,.,TRBJ2-2,CASRLAGTGGAGELFF,TGTGCAAGTCGCTTAGCAGGGACAGGGGGAGCCGGGGAGCTGTTTTTT
.,TRBV7-9,16,.,TRBJ2-5,CASSSTQGSSFGTQYF,TGTGCCAGCAGCTCAACCCAGGGGAGTTCTTTCGGGACCCAGTACTTC
TRBD1,TRBV27,15,.,TRBJ2-5,CASSYVGQGAETQYF,TGTGCCAGCAGTTACGTCGGACAGGGAGCGGAGACCCAGTACTTC
TRBD2,TRBV4-2,17,.,TRBJ2-2,CASSQAPQREAAGELFF,TGTGCCAGCAGCCAAGCCCCTCAGCGGGAGGCCGCCGGGGAGCTGTTTTTT
.,TRBV2,11,.,TRBJ2-4,CASSGREFQYF,TGTGCCAGCAGTGGCCGGGAATTTCAGTACTTC
.,TRBV5-6,14,.,TRBJ2-3,CASRSVRGTDTQYF,TGTGCCAGCAGGTCGGTCAGGGGCACAGATACGCAGTATTTT
TRBD1,TRBV27,15,.,TRBJ1-2,CASSHKGTGNYGYTF,TGTGCCAGCAGTCATAAAGGGACAGGGAACTATGGCTACACCTTC
.,TRBV27,14,once,TRBJ2-1,CASSTRRTYNEQFF,TGTGCCAGCAGTACCCGACGGACTTACAATGAGCAGTTCTTC
.,TRBV15,16,few,TRBJ1-6,CATKQDGYSNNSPLHF,TGTGCCACCAAGCAGGATGGGTACTCAAATAATTCACCCCTCCACTTT
.,TRBV7-2,13,.,TRBJ2-7,CASSFGRMYEQYF,TGTGCCAGCAGCTTTGGCAGGATGTACGAGCAGTACTTC
.,TRBV6-5,13,few,TRBJ1-5,CASSSISNQPQHF,TGTGCCAGCAGTTCAATTAGCAATCAGCCCCAGCATTTT